Sequencing of this T cell receptor (beta chain) was carried out in a study of OX40 agonist ivuxolimab in advanced cancers. As to this clone: Its antigen is undetermined.

This CDR3 is 11 amino acids long. Germline V gene sequence: CDR1 MNHEY, CDR2 SVGAGI. J was trimmed by 11 bases and V by 2 bases; bases with no gene match: 2. Clones were read by immunoSEQ multiplex PCR, and TCRdb kept only the in-frame ones, dropping some. In the table there are 35,000 to 40,000 clones, roughly 87% of which are singletons. Study-wide findings and caveats: At 0.1 to 3.0 mg/kg and by week 6, clonal expansion occurred in CD4+ and CD8+ blood T cells.

This sequence joins TRBV6-5 and TRBJ1-2, with 7 bases lining up with TRBD1. The source of this sequence is an adult with an advanced solid tumor such as melanoma, head and neck, liver or kidney cancer. Material: CD4+ or CD8+ T cells sorted from blood, obtained in a trial of the OX40 agonist ivuxolimab. The CDR3 DNA reads TGTGCCAGCAGTTACGGGACAGATTACACCTTC. Translating gives CASSYGTDYTF.